Listed here are 25 T cell receptor beta chains from one sample, sequenced in a study of blood T cell repertoires in COVID-19. The data were produced by immunoSEQ multiplex PCR, yet TCRdb's version contains in-frame clones alone and is incomplete. This sample has around 130,000 clones, with roughly 84% found just once. The sample comprised peripheral blood. The receptors derive from a man in his sixties with acute or convalescent COVID-19.

This chain joins TRBV5-1 and TRBJ1-1; D gene unclear. Trimming cost V 4 bases and J 1 base, with 17 bases left between them. CDR1 and CDR2 (germline): SGHRS, YFSETQ. This CDR3 region has 16 residues. The CDR3 loop is CASSPWWGGQNTEAFF. Here the CDR3 DNA reads TGCGCCAGCAGCCCGTGGTGGGGAGGCCAGAACACTGAAGCTTTCTTT.

The sample holds one count of this clone. The rearrangement links TRBV27 to TRBJ1-3; D unresolved. The CDR3 contains 15 residues. V lost 6 bases and J lost 0, with 12 bases in between. Germline CDR1 is MNHEY and CDR2 is SMNVEV (reference sequence). CDR3 in amino acids: CASRADFGSGNTIYF. CDR3 bases: TGTGCCAGCAGGGCGGACTTTGGCTCTGGAAACACCATATATTTT.

The V and J genes are TRBV11-3 and TRBJ2-1; TRBD2 is a possible D gene (6 bases). Trimming removed 5 bases at V and 7 bases at J, with 18 bases between. This CDR3 region has 15 residues. The germline V gene encodes CDR1 SGHNT and CDR2 YENEEA. CDR3 region: CASSARDSTYNEQFF. CDR3 DNA: TGTGCCAGCAGCGCGCGGGACTCGACGTATAATGAGCAGTTCTTC. Drawing the rest from reference TRBV11-3 and TRBJ2-1, the complete variable domain is EAGVVQSPRYKIIEKKQPVAFWCNPISGHNTLYWYLQNLGQGPELLIRYENEEAVDDSQLPKDRFSAERLKGVDSTLKIQPAELGDSAVYLCASSARDSTYNEQFFGPGTRLTVL.

This chain uses TRBV3-1 (or the pseudogene TRBV3-2) with TRBJ2-7; 7 bases are a match to TRBD2. Germline assignment: CDR1 LGHDT and CDR2 YNNKEL (reference sequence). The length of the CDR3 is 13 residues. With 7 bases clipped from V and 6 bases from J, the junction kept 9 bases outside the gene matches. CDR3 sequence (DNA): TGTGCCAGCACCTCCAGCGGGGCGGGCGAGCAGTACTTC. Protein product: CASTSSGAGEQYF.

For the CDR3, the DNA is TGTGCCAGCAGTCCTACCTGGGAAGGGAGGGATCAGCCCCAGCATTTT. This gives the protein CASSPTWEGRDQPQHF. This chain connects TRBV28 to TRBJ1-5; D is unresolved. Trimming shortened V by 5 bases and J by 5 bases, and 19 bases separated the two germline ends. This CDR3 spans 16 amino acids. Germline assignment: CDR1 MDHEN and CDR2 SYDVKM.

This chain joins TRBV5-1 and TRBJ2-5, with 7 bases identical to TRBD1. The CDR3 consists of 13 residues. Germline CDR1 and CDR2: SGHRS and YFSETQ. With 2 bases clipped from V and 3 bases from J, the junction kept 1 base outside the gene matches. The DNA for the CDR3 is TGCGCCAGCAGCTTTCAGGGGGAAGAGACCCAGTACTTC. It is translated as CASSFQGEETQYF.

The chain recombines TRBV6-2 or TRBV6-3 with TRBJ1-1; no clear D. V lost 2 bases, J lost 6 bases, and 16 bases lay in between. The CDR3 runs 15 residues. CDR1 is MNHEY, CDR2 SVGEGT, per germline. In DNA form, the CDR3 reads TGTGCCAGCAGTTACCGTTTGGCTGGGCGGGCTGAAGCTTTCTTT. As protein: CASSYRLAGRAEAFF.

The chain employs TRBV24-1 and TRBJ2-5, with D maybe TRBD1 (6 bases). CDR1 is KGHDR and CDR2 is SFDVKD in the germline V gene. The CDR3 loop spans 14 amino acids. V was shortened by 4 bases and J by 7 bases, with 15 bases between the two germline ends. The CDR3 DNA sequence: TGTGCCACCAGTGACCCCGGACGAGGGGGGACCCAGTACTTC. It encodes CATSDPGRGGTQYF.

The genes are TRBV18 and TRBJ2-2; perhaps TRBD1 as D (6 bases). Germline-derived CDR1 and CDR2 are KGHSH and LQKENI. Deletions cut 2 bases from V and 7 bases from J, with 14 bases between. The CDR3 has 15 amino acids. In nucleotides, the CDR3 is TGTGCCAGCTCACCAACGGACAGCATTGGCGGGGAGCTGTTTTTT. Protein sequence: CASSPTDSIGGELFF.

The CDR3, as DNA: TGCGCCAGCAGCCCTAGGGTAGCGGGATCACGTTTCCCTAGCACAGATACGCAGTATTTT. Amino acid sequence: CASSPRVAGSRFPSTDTQYF. This chain connects TRBV5-1 to TRBJ2-3; 8 bases align to TRBD2. The CDR3 has 20 amino acids. The germline CDR1 and CDR2 sequences are SGHRS and YFSETQ. V lost 4 bases and J lost 0; bases outside the gene matches: 19.

CDR3 region: CASSLRALADTQYF. The CDR3 DNA is TGCGCCAGCAGCTTGCGCGCGCTAGCCGATACGCAGTATTTT. The J gene is TRBJ2-3, the V gene TRBV5-1; D is possibly TRBD2 (5 bases). Deletions cut 1 base from V and 6 bases from J, with 12 bases between. CDR3 size: 14 residues. The V gene's germline CDR1 is SGHRS and CDR2 YFSETQ.

The chain recombines TRBV19 with TRBJ2-3; 10 bases match TRBD2. This CDR3 is 18 amino acids long. Germline values: CDR1 LNHDA, CDR2 SQIVND (reference sequence). After removal of 0 bases from V and 4 bases from J, the junction contained 10 bases not matched to a gene. The CDR3 region has the DNA TGTGCCAGTAGTATAGATACTTGGGGTAGCGGGAGGCCAGATACGCAGTATTTT. Its protein is CASSIDTWGSGRPDTQYF.

The V and J genes are TRBV5-1 and TRBJ2-3, with a possible D match to TRBD2 (5 bases). The CDR3 is 14 amino acids. V lost 0 bases, J lost 2 bases, and 7 bases lay in between. Germline V lookup: CDR1 SGHRS, CDR2 YFSETQ. As DNA, the CDR3 is TGCGCCAGCAGCTTGGAGGGAGCCACAGATACGCAGTATTTT. It translates to CASSLEGATDTQYF.

A remark on this clone: Other nucleotide sequences from this sample produce the same CDR3. CDR3 DNA: TGTGCCAGCAGCTTGGTTCAGACTGAAGCTTTCTTT. Translating it yields CASSLVQTEAFF. The rearrangement joins TRBV28 to TRBJ1-1; D not resolved. Trimming shortened V by 6 bases and J by 5 bases, and 10 bases separated the two germline ends. This CDR3 contains 12 residues. CDR1 and CDR2 (germline): MDHEN, SYDVKM.

V is TRBV5-1 and J is TRBJ2-7, with D possibly being TRBD1 (5 bases). V lost 4 bases and J lost 3, with 14 bases in between. The CDR3 is made up of 14 amino acids. Germline V gives CDR1 SGHRS, CDR2 YFSETQ. Here the CDR3 reads CASSATGAVYEQYF. The CDR3 bases are TGCGCCAGCAGCGCCACAGGAGCCGTCTACGAGCAGTACTTC.

The J gene is TRBJ2-7, the V gene TRBV6-5, with TRBD2 identical over 10 bases. The germline V gene encodes CDR1 MNHEY and CDR2 SVGAGI. V gave up 9 bases and J gave up 1 base; unmatched junction bases: 3. This CDR3 spans 13 amino acids. This CDR3 reads CASRTSGSYEQYF. CDR3 DNA sequence: TGTGCCAGTCGGACTAGCGGATCCTACGAGCAGTACTTC.

The chain uses TRBV6-2 or TRBV6-3 and TRBJ1-2, with 7 bases identical to TRBD1. J lost 4 bases, V lost 0 bases, and 5 bases had no gene match. This CDR3 region has 15 residues. Germline CDR1 and CDR2: MNHEY and SVGEGT. The CDR3 sequence: CASSYSGGQPYGYTF. The CDR3 DNA sequence: TGTGCCAGCAGTTACTCGGGGGGACAGCCCTATGGCTACACCTTC.

This rearrangement joins TRBV7-2 to TRBJ2-3; no reliable D call. From germline, CDR1 is SGHTA and CDR2 FQGNSA. V lost 1 base to trimming and J lost 2 bases, with 7 bases between them. The CDR3 contains 14 residues. In nucleotides, the CDR3 is TGTGCCAGCAGCTTAGTACAGATCACAGATACGCAGTATTTT. It translates to CASSLVQITDTQYF.

This chain joins TRBV10-3 and TRBJ1-4; 9 bases align to TRBD1. Trimming cost V 4 bases and J 8 bases; bases outside gene matches: 8. Germline V gene lookup returns CDR1 ENHRY and CDR2 SYGVKD. CDR3 length equals 15 residues. CDR3 in DNA: TGTGCCATCAGTGGTCGGACAGGGGTGGGGGAAAAACTGTTTTTT. Translating it yields CAISGRTGVGEKLFF.

This chain's CDR3 is CASSLAVTSVYEQYF. The CDR3 region has the DNA TGTGCCAGCAGCTTAGCGGTGACTAGCGTCTACGAGCAGTACTTC. The rearrangement joins TRBV7-9 to TRBJ2-7; TRBD2 matches 8 bases. Germline V gives CDR1 SEHNR, CDR2 FQNEAQ (reference sequence). Losses at the gene ends were 0 bases for V and 3 bases for J; bases not matched to a gene: 4. The CDR3 runs to 15 residues.

This chain uses TRBV28 with TRBJ2-1; 15 bases are shared with TRBD2. This CDR3 contains 16 residues. J gave up 7 bases and V 6 bases, and 7 bases lay outside the gene matches. Germline CDR1 MDHEN, CDR2 SYDVKM. The CDR3 here is CASSVLGTSGRNEQFF. CDR3 DNA: TGTGCCAGCAGCGTACTCGGGACTAGCGGGAGGAATGAGCAGTTCTTC.

The genes are TRBV7-4 and TRBJ2-7; 7 bases are shared with TRBD1. Germline trimming cut 1 base from V and 6 bases from J; bases unmatched to any gene: 21. CDR3 length equals 19 residues. CDR1 is SGHVT, CDR2 SQSDAQ, per germline. CDR3 in DNA: TGTGCCAGCAGCTTAGGGGAACAGGGGACACATAATCGGTTGAGCGAGCAGTACTTC. Encoded protein: CASSLGEQGTHNRLSEQYF.

The rearrangement links TRBV19 to TRBJ1-5; no firm D call. Deletions cut 4 bases from V and 2 bases from J, with 18 bases between. The CDR3 spans 17 residues. Germline assignment: CDR1 LNHDA and CDR2 SQIVND (reference sequence). The DNA for the CDR3 is TGTGCCAGTAGTACGCCCGTGAGGAGCTCCGGCAATCAGCCCCAGCATTTT. It translates to CASSTPVRSSGNQPQHF.

The chain uses TRBV7-3 and TRBJ2-1; maybe TRBD1 (5 bases). The CDR3 covers 12 residues. Germline CDR1 SGHTA, CDR2 FQGTGA. V shed 5 bases and J shed 9 bases, with 11 bases lying between them. The chain's CDR3 is CASSPGATEQFF. DNA for the CDR3: TGTGCCAGCAGCCCTGGGGCGACTGAGCAGTTCTTC.

The chain employs TRBV19 and TRBJ2-1, with 16 bases lining up with TRBD2. The CDR3 has 15 residues. After removal of 5 bases from V and 12 bases from J, the junction contained 7 bases not matched to a gene. The germline CDR1 and CDR2 sequences are LNHDA and SQIVND (reference sequence). The CDR3 DNA sequence: TGTGCCAGTAGTGAGGGACTAGCGGGAGGGAGGGGGCAGTTCTTC. Amino acids: CASSEGLAGGRGQFF. The complete variable domain, with remaining parts taken from reference TRBV19 and TRBJ2-1, reads DGGITQSPKYLFRKEGQNVTLSCEQNLNHDAMYWYRQDPGQGLRLIYYSQIVNDFQKGDIAEGYSVSREKKESFPLTVTSAQKNPTAFYLCASSEGLAGGRGQFFGPGTRLTVL.